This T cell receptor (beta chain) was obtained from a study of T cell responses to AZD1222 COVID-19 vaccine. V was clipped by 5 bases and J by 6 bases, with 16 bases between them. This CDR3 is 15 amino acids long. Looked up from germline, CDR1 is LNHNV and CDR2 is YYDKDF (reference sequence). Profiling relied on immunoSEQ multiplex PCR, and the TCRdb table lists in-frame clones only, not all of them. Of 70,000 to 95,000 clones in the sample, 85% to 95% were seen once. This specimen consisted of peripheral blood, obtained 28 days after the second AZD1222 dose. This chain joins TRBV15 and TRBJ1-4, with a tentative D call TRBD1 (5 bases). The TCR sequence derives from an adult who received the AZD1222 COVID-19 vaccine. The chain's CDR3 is CATSFTGGEYEKLFF. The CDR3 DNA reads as TGTGCCACCAGCTTTACAGGAGGAGAATATGAAAAACTGTTTTTT.